These 32 T cell receptor beta chains originate from one sample sequenced in a study of CD8+ T cells in alopecia areata. After isolation, RNA underwent reverse transcription to generate cDNA as the sequencing template. The method was immunoSEQ multiplex PCR; TCRdb's version includes in-frame clones alone and lacks a portion of them. The sample shows 34,000 or so clones, 55% of them seen only once. Source material: NKG2D-high CD8+ T cells sorted from blood. The receptors originated from a human donor with alopecia areata.

The rearrangement joins TRBV30 to TRBJ1-1; no clear D gene. Germline assignment: CDR1 GTSNPN and CDR2 SVGIG (reference sequence). V was pared by 8 bases and J by 8 bases, with 12 bases between. The CDR3 has 10 residues. CDR3 residues: CAGWTGEAFF. CDR3 bases: TGTGCCGGATGGACGGGAGAAGCTTTCTTT. The full variable domain, in which reference TRBV30 and TRBJ1-1 provide the parts outside the CDR3, is SQTIHQWPATLVQPVGSPLSLECTVEGTSNPNLYWYRQAAGRGLQLLFYSVGIGQISSEVPQNLSASRPQDRQFILSSKKLLLSDSGFYLCAGWTGEAFFGQGTRLTVV.

The rearrangement links TRBV19 to TRBJ2-7; D is unresolved. Trimming took 1 base from V and 3 from J, leaving 13 bases between them. CDR3 length: 15 amino acids. Germline CDR1 is LNHDA and CDR2 is SQIVND (reference sequence). For the CDR3, the DNA is TGTGCCAGTAGTATAGCGTCCGACTTTTACTACGAGCAGTACTTC. This encodes CASSIASDFYYEQYF.

The CDR3 spells CASSVERGRGNTEAFF. In nucleotides, the CDR3 is TGTGCCAGCAGCGTAGAGAGGGGGCGAGGCAACACTGAAGCTTTCTTT. The chain couples TRBV9 to TRBJ1-1; 7 nucleotides line up with TRBD1. Trimming at V came to 0 bases and at J to 2 bases, leaving 7 bases not matched to a gene. The CDR3 is 16 amino acids. Germline V gene lookup returns CDR1 SGDLS and CDR2 YYNGEE.

The chain links TRBV6-1 to TRBJ2-3, with 12 bases aligning to TRBD2. This CDR3 comprises 19 residues. Germline trimming cut 4 bases from V and 4 bases from J; bases unmatched to any gene: 15. Germline CDR1 reads MNHNS; CDR2 reads SASEGT. CDR3 in amino acids: CASSGLAGDGGRSPDTQYF. CDR3 bases: TGTGCCAGCAGTGGACTAGCGGGAGACGGGGGGCGGAGTCCAGATACGCAGTATTTT.

The chain couples TRBV27 to TRBJ1-2; D not resolved. CDR1 is MNHEY, CDR2 SMNVEV, per germline (reference sequence). The CDR3 sequence is 13 residues long. Trimming took off 8 bases at V and 8 bases at J, with 18 bases between the two ends. In nucleotides, the CDR3 is TGTGCCAGCTCGGGCCCTTCCGAGTGGGGCTACACCTTC. Translated: CASSGPSEWGYTF.

This sequence joins TRBV5-6 and TRBJ1-1, with D perhaps matching TRBD1 (5 bases). The germline CDR1 and CDR2 sequences are SGHDT and YYEEEE. This CDR3 has 14 residues. Deletions cut 0 bases from V and 3 bases from J, with 9 bases between. In DNA form, the CDR3 reads TGTGCCAGCAGCTTGGGGGACGGCTACACTGAAGCTTTCTTT. Its protein product is CASSLGDGYTEAFF.

V usage is TRBV29-1 and J usage is TRBJ1-2; weak D call: TRBD1 (5 bases). The germline V gene encodes CDR1 SQVTM and CDR2 ANQGSEA. The V gene lost 6 bases and the J gene lost 8 bases, with 16 bases spanning the gap. CDR3 length: 12 amino acids. The CDR3 reads CSVIRRDGGYTF. CDR3 nucleotides: TGCAGCGTGATAAGGCGGGACGGAGGCTACACCTTC.

V is TRBV14 and J is TRBJ2-7; unclear D gene. V lost 4 bases and J 6 bases, leaving 19 bases between the germline ends. The CDR3 sequence is 15 residues long. Germline V lookup: CDR1 SGHDN, CDR2 FVKESK. For the CDR3, the DNA is TGTGCCAGCAGCCCAGTCAAAGGGTTCGCTTCCGAGCAGTACTTC. Protein sequence: CASSPVKGFASEQYF.

This clone appeared a few times. Other DNA sequences from this sample encode an identical CDR3 as well. This sequence joins TRBV7-9 and TRBJ2-7; D possibly matches TRBD1 or TRBD2 (5 bases each). The CDR3 has 12 residues. Germline V gives CDR1 SEHNR, CDR2 FQNEAQ (reference sequence). Trimming removed 5 bases from V and 4 bases from J, with 9 bases in between. The CDR3, as DNA: TGTGCCAGCAGCCCGGGACCTTACGAGCAGTACTTC. This sequence encodes CASSPGPYEQYF.

This clone turned up a few times. V gene TRBV5-6 combines with J gene TRBJ1-4; D perhaps matches TRBD1 (6 bases). From germline, CDR1 is SGHDT and CDR2 YYEEEE. V was shortened by 2 bases and J by 7 bases, with 18 bases between the two germline ends. The CDR3 consists of 16 residues. The CDR3 DNA is TGTGCCAGCAGCTTTTTACAGGGATCGGCGGGTGAAAAACTGTTTTTT. Translating gives CASSFLQGSAGEKLFF.

This clone has just a few counts. The genes are TRBV5-4 and TRBJ2-7; D perhaps matches TRBD1 (7 bases). With 4 bases removed from V and 3 bases from J, the gap between germline ends came to 20 bases. Looked up from germline, CDR1 is SGHNT and CDR2 is YYREEE (reference sequence). This CDR3 contains 16 residues. CDR3 protein: CASSTPEGQNFYEQYF. The CDR3 nucleotides read TGTGCCAGCAGCACGCCGGAGGGACAGAACTTCTACGAGCAGTACTTC.

This clone showed up just once. J is TRBJ2-5 and V is TRBV27; D might be TRBD1 or TRBD2, each matching 5 bases. V was trimmed by 6 bases and J by 7 bases, leaving 9 bases between them. In germline, CDR1 is MNHEY, CDR2 SMNVEV (reference sequence). This CDR3 contains 11 residues. CDR3 DNA: TGTGCCAGCAGCGATGGGGGGACCCAGTACTTC. It translates to CASSDGGTQYF.

In this sample, this clone turned up a few times. J is TRBJ2-7 and V is TRBV28; D not certain. Germline values: CDR1 MDHEN, CDR2 SYDVKM. The CDR3 has 13 residues. Between the trimmed V and J ends, which lost 1 base and 1 base, there was a span of 5 bases. The DNA for the CDR3 is TGTGCCAGCAGTTTATCCCTTTCCTACGAGCAGTACTTC. It codes for CASSLSLSYEQYF.

This chain connects TRBV4-3 to TRBJ1-2, with TRBD1 as a possible D gene (6 bases). The CDR3 covers 16 residues. The germline gives CDR1 LGHNA, CDR2 YSLEER. Trimming cost V 0 bases and J 1 base, with 12 bases left between them. This chain's CDR3 is CASSQDPGARNYGYTF. CDR3 sequence (DNA): TGCGCCAGCAGCCAAGATCCAGGGGCCCGTAACTATGGCTACACCTTC.

This rearrangement joins TRBV4-1 to TRBJ1-6, with no clear D. This CDR3 has 13 amino acids. The germline V gene has CDR1 MGHRA and CDR2 YSYEKL. V lost 2 bases and J lost 16, with 15 bases in between. The CDR3 bases are TGCGCCAGCAGCCAACTAGAGGACCCCCTACTCCACTTT. This translates into CASSQLEDPLLHF.

The V gene is TRBV12-5, the J gene TRBJ2-3; D remains unclear. Germline CDR1 is LGHNT and CDR2 is FRNRAP. V gave up 0 bases and J gave up 6 bases, with 7 bases separating them. The CDR3 contains 13 residues. CDR3 sequence reads: CASGLVLGDTQYF. For the CDR3, the DNA is TGTGCTAGTGGTTTGGTACTGGGCGATACGCAGTATTTT.

This chain joins TRBV4-3 and TRBJ1-2, with D tentatively TRBD1 (5 bases). This CDR3 has 15 amino acids. V shed 3 bases and J shed 4 bases, with 15 bases lying between them. From germline, CDR1 is LGHNA and CDR2 YSLEER. CDR3 DNA sequence: TGCGCCAGCAGCCAGAATCAGGGAGTTCTCTATGGCTACACCTTC. This gives the protein CASSQNQGVLYGYTF.

The chain has TRBV7-9 and TRBJ2-4, with D possibly TRBD2 on 5 matching bases. Germline lookup yields CDR1 SEHNR and CDR2 FQNEAQ (reference sequence). The CDR3 is 14 residues long. V shed 5 bases and J shed 6 bases, with 14 bases lying between them. In DNA form, the CDR3 reads TGTGCCAGCAGCCCACCCGCGGGTTCAAACATTCAGTACTTC. It specifies CASSPPAGSNIQYF.

This clone was recorded a few times. V is TRBV27 and J is TRBJ2-3; TRBD1 matches 9 bases. The ends lost 7 bases at V and 4 bases at J; junction bases unmatched: 9. The V gene's germline CDR1 is MNHEY and CDR2 SMNVEV (reference sequence). This CDR3 has 15 residues. Here the CDR3 DNA reads TGTGCCAGCAACGCACGGGACAGGGAGGCAGATACGCAGTATTTT. It encodes CASNARDREADTQYF.

The rearrangement uses TRBV5-6 and TRBJ2-7; D remains unclear. V was clipped by 0 bases and J by 3 bases, with 10 bases between them. CDR1 and CDR2 from the germline V gene are SGHDT and YYEEEE. The CDR3 length is 14 residues. The CDR3 DNA reads TGTGCCAGCAGCTTGGACGGAGTGATCTACGAGCAGTACTTC. Its translation is CASSLDGVIYEQYF.

V gene TRBV6-5 combines with J gene TRBJ2-1; TRBD1 or TRBD2 may be the D gene (6 bases each). The ends were cut back, 7 bases at V and 10 bases at J, with 11 bases in the middle. This CDR3 is built from 11 residues. CDR1 is MNHEY, CDR2 SVGAGI, per germline. The CDR3 region is CASTRGQEQFF. CDR3 coding DNA: TGTGCCAGCACCCGGGGGCAGGAGCAGTTCTTC.

V usage is TRBV9 and J usage is TRBJ1-2, with 7 bases fitting TRBD1. From germline, CDR1 is SGDLS and CDR2 YYNGEE. The CDR3 covers 13 residues. V lost 7 bases, J lost 6 bases, and 9 bases stayed unmatched. This CDR3 reads CASQPRDSDGYTF. Here the CDR3 DNA reads TGTGCCAGCCAGCCCCGGGACAGCGATGGCTACACCTTC.

This clone has more than one count but fewer than ten. The rearrangement links TRBV6-5 to TRBJ1-1; D remains ambiguous. Germline-derived CDR1 and CDR2 are MNHEY and SVGAGI. The length of the CDR3 is 14 residues. V was trimmed by 5 bases and J by 8 bases, leaving 18 bases between them. DNA of the CDR3: TGTGCCAGCAGTGAAAGGATTGGAACAGTCGAAGCTTTCTTT. Translating gives CASSERIGTVEAFF.

The rearrangement joins TRBV7-2 to TRBJ2-7; D may be TRBD2 (7 bases). The V gene lost 0 bases and the J gene lost 6 bases, with 12 bases spanning the gap. The germline CDR1 and CDR2 sequences are SGHTA and FQGNSA. The CDR3 covers 14 residues. CDR3 coding DNA: TGTGCCAGCAGCTTAGCGGGGGGGCCGTTCGAGCAGTACTTC. Protein product: CASSLAGGPFEQYF. The full variable domain, its missing parts supplied by reference TRBV7-2 and TRBJ2-7, is GAGVSQSPSNKVTEKGKDVELRCDPISGHTALYWYRQSLGQGLEFLIYFQGNSAPDKSGLPSDRFSAERTGGSVSTLTIQRTQQEDSAVYLCASSLAGGPFEQYFGPGTRLTVT.

By frequency in the sample, this clone is medium-sized. This chain connects TRBV7-6 to TRBJ2-3; 8 bases match TRBD1. Germline CDR1 is SGHVS and CDR2 is FNYEAQ. The CDR3 extends over 16 amino acids. V was pared by 4 bases and J by 3 bases, with 9 bases of the junction left unmatched. The CDR3 bases are TGTGCCAGCAGCTACTCGGACAGGGCAGGAACAGATACGCAGTATTTT. Its protein product is CASSYSDRAGTDTQYF.

This clone is medium-sized in the sample. The CDR3 loop is CASVRVSGETQYF. DNA for the CDR3: TGTGCCAGCGTCAGGGTCTCAGGAGAGACCCAGTACTTC. The chain carries TRBV28 and TRBJ2-5; a possible D gene is TRBD1 (5 bases). The germline CDR1 and CDR2 sequences are MDHEN and SYDVKM. The V gene lost 8 bases and the J gene lost 4 bases, with 14 bases spanning the gap. The CDR3 loop spans 13 amino acids.

This chain links TRBV29-1 with TRBJ2-7; D unresolved. The CDR3 length is 12 residues. V was pared by 4 bases and J by 1 base, with 8 bases between. Per germline, CDR1 SQVTM and CDR2 ANQGSEA. The CDR3 DNA is TGCAGCGTTGGAGGCCATTCCTACGAGCAGTACTTC. Protein product: CSVGGHSYEQYF.

The CDR3 here is CASSLGGRLRREQFF. CDR3 nucleotides: TGTGCCAGCAGCTTAGGGGGACGACTGAGGCGTGAGCAGTTCTTC. The chain links TRBV7-9 to TRBJ2-1; D may match TRBD1 or TRBD2 (5 bases each). The CDR3 is 15 amino acids. The V gene lost 1 base and the J gene lost 9 bases, with 16 bases spanning the gap. Germline CDR1 reads SEHNR; CDR2 reads FQNEAQ (reference sequence).

The chain joins TRBV27 to TRBJ2-7; 9 bases are a match to TRBD1. V was clipped by 4 bases and J by 3 bases; unmatched bases: 1. Germline V CDR1 and CDR2: MNHEY, SMNVEV (reference sequence). The CDR3 is 13 residues long. CDR3 protein: CASSSTGGYEQYF. For the CDR3, the DNA is TGTGCCAGCAGTTCGACAGGGGGCTACGAGCAGTACTTC.

The CDR3 here is CASSRRRDSQNTEAFF. The CDR3 DNA reads TGTGCCAGCAGCCGGCGTCGGGACAGCCAGAACACTGAAGCTTTCTTT. The chain carries TRBV7-9 and TRBJ1-1, with TRBD1 matching over 7 bases. V trimming: 5 bases; J trimming: 1 base; junction bases outside the gene matches: 10. This CDR3 is 16 amino acids long. Germline-derived CDR1 and CDR2 are SEHNR and FQNEAQ (reference sequence).

This clone showed up just a few times. The chain carries TRBV19 and TRBJ2-7; the match to TRBD2 covers 11 bases. CDR1 LNHDA and CDR2 SQIVND come from the germline V gene (reference sequence). After removal of 5 bases from V and 6 bases from J, the junction contained 6 bases not matched to a gene. The CDR3 extends over 14 amino acids. In DNA, the CDR3 is TGTGCCAGTAGTGTGACTAGCGGGATCCTCGAGCAGTACTTC. Translated: CASSVTSGILEQYF. Together with reference TRBV19 and TRBJ2-7, the CDR3 gives the full variable domain: DGGITQSPKYLFRKEGQNVTLSCEQNLNHDAMYWYRQDPGQGLRLIYYSQIVNDFQKGDIAEGYSVSREKKESFPLTVTSAQKNPTAFYLCASSVTSGILEQYFGPGTRLTVT.

The V call is TRBV6-5, the J call TRBJ2-1; 7 positions agree with TRBD2. CDR1 is MNHEY, CDR2 SVGAGI, per germline. V lost 7 bases, J lost 7 bases, and 1 base stayed unmatched. There are 11 residues in the CDR3. For the CDR3, the DNA is TGTGCCAGCACCGGGGGGAATGAGCAGTTCTTC. The encoded protein is CASTGGNEQFF.